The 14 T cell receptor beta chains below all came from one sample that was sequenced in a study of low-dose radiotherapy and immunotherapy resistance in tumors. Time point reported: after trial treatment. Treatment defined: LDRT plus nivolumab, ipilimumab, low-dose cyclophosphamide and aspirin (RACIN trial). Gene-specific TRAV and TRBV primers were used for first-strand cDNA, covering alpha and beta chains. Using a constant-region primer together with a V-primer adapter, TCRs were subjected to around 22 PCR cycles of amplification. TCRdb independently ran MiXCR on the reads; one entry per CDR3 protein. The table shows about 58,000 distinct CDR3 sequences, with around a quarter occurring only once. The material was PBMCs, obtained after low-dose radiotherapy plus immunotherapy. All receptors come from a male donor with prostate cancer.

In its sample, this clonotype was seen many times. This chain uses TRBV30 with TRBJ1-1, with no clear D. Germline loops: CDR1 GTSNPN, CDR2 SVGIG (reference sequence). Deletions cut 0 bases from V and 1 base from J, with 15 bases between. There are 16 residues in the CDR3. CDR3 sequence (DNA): TGTGCCTGGAGTGTAAGGTACGGGTCGGAGAACACTGAAGCTTTCTTT. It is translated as CAWSVRYGSENTEAFF.

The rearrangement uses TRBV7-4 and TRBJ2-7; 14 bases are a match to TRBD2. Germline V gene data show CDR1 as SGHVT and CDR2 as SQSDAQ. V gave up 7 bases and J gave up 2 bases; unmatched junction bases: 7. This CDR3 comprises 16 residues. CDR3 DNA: TGTGCCAGCACCCTGATGACTAGCGGGGGGGCCTACGAGCAGTACTTC. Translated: CASTLMTSGGAYEQYF.

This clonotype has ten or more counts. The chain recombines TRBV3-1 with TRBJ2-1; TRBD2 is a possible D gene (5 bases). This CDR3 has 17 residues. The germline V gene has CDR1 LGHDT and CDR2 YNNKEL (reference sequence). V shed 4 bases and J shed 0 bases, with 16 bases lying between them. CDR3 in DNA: TGTGCCAGCAGCCCCCACCCCCCCGGGGTCTCCTACAATGAGCAGTTCTTC. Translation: CASSPHPPGVSYNEQFF.

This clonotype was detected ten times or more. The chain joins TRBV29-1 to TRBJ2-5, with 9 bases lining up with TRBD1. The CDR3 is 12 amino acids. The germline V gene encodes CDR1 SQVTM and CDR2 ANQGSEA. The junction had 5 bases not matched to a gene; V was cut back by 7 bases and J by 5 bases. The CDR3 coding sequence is TGCAGCGGCGGGACAGGGTTGGAGACCCAGTACTTC. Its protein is CSGGTGLETQYF. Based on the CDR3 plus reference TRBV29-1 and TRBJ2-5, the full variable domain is SAVISQKPSRDICQRGTSLTIQCQVDSQVTMMFWYRQQPGQSLTLIATANQGSEATYESGFVIDKFPISRPNLTFSTLTVSNMSPEDSSIYLCSGGTGLETQYFGPGTRLLVL.

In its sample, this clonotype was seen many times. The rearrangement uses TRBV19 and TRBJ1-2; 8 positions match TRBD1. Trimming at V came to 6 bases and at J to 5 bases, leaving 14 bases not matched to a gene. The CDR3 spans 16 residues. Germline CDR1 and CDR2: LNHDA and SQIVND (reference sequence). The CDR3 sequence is CASSPLSGQGGYGYTF. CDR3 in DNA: TGTGCCAGTAGCCCCCTGTCCGGACAGGGCGGTTATGGCTACACCTTC.

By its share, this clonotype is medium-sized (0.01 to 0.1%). CDR3 region: CASSLGMLARNTGELFF. The CDR3 region has the DNA TGCGCCAGCAGCTTGGGTATGTTAGCGAGGAACACCGGGGAGCTGTTTTTT. The V call is TRBV5-1, the J call TRBJ2-2, with a possible D match to TRBD2 (5 bases). This CDR3 is built from 17 residues. Looked up from germline, CDR1 is SGHRS and CDR2 is YFSETQ. V was clipped by 0 bases and J by 1 base, with 13 bases between them. Filled out from reference TRBV5-1 and TRBJ2-2, the complete variable domain reads KAGVTQTPRYLIKTRGQQVTLSCSPISGHRSVSWYQQTPGQGLQFLFEYFSETQRNKGNFPGRFSGRQFSNSRSEMNVSTLELGDSALYLCASSLGMLARNTGELFFGEGSRLTVL.

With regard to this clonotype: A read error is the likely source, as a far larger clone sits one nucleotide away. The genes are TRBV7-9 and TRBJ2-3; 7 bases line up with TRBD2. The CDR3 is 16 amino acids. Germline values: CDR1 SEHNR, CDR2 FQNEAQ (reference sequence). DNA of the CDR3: TGTGTCAGCAGCTTCGGGGGGACGGTGGGTGCAGATACGCAGTATTTT. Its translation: CVSSFGGTVGADTQYF.

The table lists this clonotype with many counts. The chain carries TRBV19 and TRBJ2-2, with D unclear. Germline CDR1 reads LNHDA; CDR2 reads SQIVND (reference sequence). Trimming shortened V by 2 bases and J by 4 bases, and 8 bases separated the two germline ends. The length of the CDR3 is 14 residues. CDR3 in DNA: TGTGCCAGTAGTATAAGCCCGACCACCGGGGAGCTGTTTTTT. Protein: CASSISPTTGELFF.

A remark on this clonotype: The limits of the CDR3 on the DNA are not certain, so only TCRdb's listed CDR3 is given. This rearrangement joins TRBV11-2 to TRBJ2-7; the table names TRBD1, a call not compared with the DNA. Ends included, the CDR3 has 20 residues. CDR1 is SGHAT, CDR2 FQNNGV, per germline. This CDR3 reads CASSFYICSAGTGVVYEQYF.

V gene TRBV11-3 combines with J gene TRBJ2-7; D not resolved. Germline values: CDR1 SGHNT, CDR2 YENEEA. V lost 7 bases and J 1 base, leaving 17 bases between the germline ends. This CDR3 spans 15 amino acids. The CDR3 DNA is TGTGCCAGCACCAGACTGAACTGGGGTTCCTACGAGCAGTACTTC. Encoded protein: CASTRLNWGSYEQYF. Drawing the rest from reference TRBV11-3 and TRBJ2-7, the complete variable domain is EAGVVQSPRYKIIEKKQPVAFWCNPISGHNTLYWYLQNLGQGPELLIRYENEEAVDDSQLPKDRFSAERLKGVDSTLKIQPAELGDSAVYLCASTRLNWGSYEQYFGPGTRLTVT.

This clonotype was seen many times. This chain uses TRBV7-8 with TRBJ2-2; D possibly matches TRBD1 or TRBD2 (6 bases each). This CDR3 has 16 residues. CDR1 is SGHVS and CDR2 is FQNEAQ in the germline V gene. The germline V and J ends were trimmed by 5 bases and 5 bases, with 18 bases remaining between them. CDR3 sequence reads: CASSMFPEGDTGELFF. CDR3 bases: TGTGCCAGCAGCATGTTTCCGGAGGGGGATACCGGGGAGCTGTTTTTT.

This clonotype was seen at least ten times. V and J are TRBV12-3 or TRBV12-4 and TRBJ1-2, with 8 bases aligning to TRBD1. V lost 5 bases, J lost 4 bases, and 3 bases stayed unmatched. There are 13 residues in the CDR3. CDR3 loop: CASSRDRFYGYTF. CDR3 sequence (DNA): TGTGCCAGCAGTAGGGACAGGTTCTATGGCTACACCTTC.

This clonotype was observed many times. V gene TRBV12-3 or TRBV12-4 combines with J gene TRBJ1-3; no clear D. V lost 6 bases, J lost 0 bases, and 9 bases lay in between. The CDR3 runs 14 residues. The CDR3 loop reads CASSAGGSGNTIYF. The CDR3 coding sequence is TGTGCCAGCAGCGCGGGCGGCTCTGGAAACACCATATATTTT.

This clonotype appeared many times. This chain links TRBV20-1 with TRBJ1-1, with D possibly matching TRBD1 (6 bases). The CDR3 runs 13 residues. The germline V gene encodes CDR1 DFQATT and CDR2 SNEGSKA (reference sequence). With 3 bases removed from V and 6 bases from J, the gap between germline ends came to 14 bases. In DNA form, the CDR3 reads TGCAGTGCTAGCAGGGGAATGCGCGCTGAAGCTTTCTTT. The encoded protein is CSASRGMRAEAFF.